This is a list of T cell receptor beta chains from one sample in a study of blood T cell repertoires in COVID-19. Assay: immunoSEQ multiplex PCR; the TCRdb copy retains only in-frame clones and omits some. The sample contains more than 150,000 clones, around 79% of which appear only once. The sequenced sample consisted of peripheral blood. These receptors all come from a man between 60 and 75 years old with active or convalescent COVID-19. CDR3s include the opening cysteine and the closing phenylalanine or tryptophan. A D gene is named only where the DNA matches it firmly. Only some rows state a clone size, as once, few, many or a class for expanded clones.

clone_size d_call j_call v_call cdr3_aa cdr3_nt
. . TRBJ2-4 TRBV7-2 CASTPLAKNIQYF TGTGCCAGCACCCCCCTAGCCAAAAACATTCAGTACTTC
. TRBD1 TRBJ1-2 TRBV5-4 CASSSPTGPYGYTF TGTGCCAGCAGCTCCCCGACAGGGCCCTATGGCTACACCTTC
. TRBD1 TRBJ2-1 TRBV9 CASSVDRGIYNEQFF TGTGCCAGCAGCGTAGACAGGGGGATATACAATGAGCAGTTCTTC
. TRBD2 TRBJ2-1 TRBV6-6 CASRPTSGAYNEQFF TGTGCCAGCAGGCCGACAAGCGGGGCTTACAATGAGCAGTTCTTC
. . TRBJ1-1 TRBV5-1 CASSLEGGYTEAFF TGCGCCAGCAGCTTGGAGGGAGGGTATACTGAAGCTTTCTTT
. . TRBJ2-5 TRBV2 CASSDPRGEETQYF TGTGCCAGCAGTGACCCGCGCGGGGAAGAGACCCAGTACTTC
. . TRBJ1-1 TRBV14 CASDTGKNTEAFF TGTGCCAGCGATACAGGGAAGAACACTGAAGCTTTCTTT
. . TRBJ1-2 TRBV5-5 CASSLIGEGYGYTF TGTGCCAGCAGCTTGATAGGGGAAGGCTATGGCTACACCTTC
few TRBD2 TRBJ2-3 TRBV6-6 CASSTSGMGADTQYF TGTGCCAGCAGTACTAGCGGGATGGGCGCAGATACGCAGTATTTT
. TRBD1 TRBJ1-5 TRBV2 CASSFHSGTGALSSGQPQHF TGTGCCAGCAGCTTCCACTCCGGGACAGGGGCCCTTTCGTCTGGGCAGCCCCAGCATTTT
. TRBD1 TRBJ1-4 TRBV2 CASRTGQTNEKLFF TGTGCCAGCAGGACGGGACAGACGAATGAAAAACTGTTTTTT
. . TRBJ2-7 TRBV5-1 CASSLDPAGDGEQYF TGCGCCAGCAGCCTCGATCCGGCAGGGGACGGCGAGCAGTACTTC
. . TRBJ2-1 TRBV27 CASSSEGRGRDEQFF TGTGCCAGCAGTTCCGAAGGTCGAGGTCGGGATGAGCAGTTCTTC
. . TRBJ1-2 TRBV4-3 CASSPGQSGWYGYTF TGCGCCAGCAGCCCAGGACAGTCTGGGTGGTATGGCTACACCTTC
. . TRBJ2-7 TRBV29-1 CSVEVAGSYEQYF TGCAGCGTTGAAGTAGCCGGGAGTTACGAGCAGTACTTC
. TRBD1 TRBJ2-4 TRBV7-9 CASSLQGVHTDIQYF TGTGCCAGCAGCTTACAGGGGGTTCACACCGACATTCAGTACTTC
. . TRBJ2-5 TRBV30 CAWSVHAGETQYF TGTGCCTGGAGTGTACATGCAGGCGAGACCCAGTACTTC